The 27 T cell receptor beta chains presented below share a single source sample, sequenced in a study of CXCR3-negative and CXCR3-positive naive CD8 T cells. Preparation of TRB cDNA libraries relied on 5' RACE carrying UMI labels. TCRdb re-called the 5' RACE reads and shows each CDR3 protein once, DNA omitted. The sample totals 90,000 to 150,000 distinct CDR3 sequences; its top ten clones hold about 0.35%. Their antigens are not known. Overall study findings and caveats: Compared with CXCR3-negative naive cells, CXCR3-positive naive cells showed more hydrophobic TRB CDR3s.

Material for sequencing was naive CXCR3+ CD8+ T cells from blood. Sample subset: CD45RO-CCR7+CD27+CD95- naive CD8+ T cells expressing CXCR3 (TNR3+). The origin of the receptors is a human donor in good health. Some clones in this sample may be carry-over from other donors' samples.

The chain links TRBV7-7 to TRBJ2-2; absent DNA, TCRdb's TRBD1 call cannot be checked. CDR3 length: 15 amino acids. From germline, CDR1 is SSHAT and CDR2 FNYEAQ (reference sequence). The CDR3 protein is CASSLGTANTGELFF.

The chain carries TRBV15 and TRBJ1-6; as DNA is missing, the TRBD1 call by TCRdb cannot be tested. Germline CDR1 and CDR2: LNHNV and YYDKDF (reference sequence). The CDR3 contains 15 residues. The CDR3: CATSRWTGGESPLHF.

The rearrangement links TRBV6-5 to TRBJ2-7; TCRdb reports TRBD1, a call that lacks DNA to check it against. Germline-derived CDR1 and CDR2 are MNHEY and SVGAGI. The CDR3 contains 14 residues. The CDR3 here is CASSPGTGWYEQYF.

The chain joins TRBV6-2 or TRBV6-3 to TRBJ2-3; TCRdb proposes TRBD1, but this gene call is untestable without DNA. In germline, CDR1 is MNHEY, CDR2 SVGEGT. The CDR3 has 14 amino acids. CDR3 residues: CASNGQGPTDTQYF.

This chain connects TRBV15 to TRBJ2-7; TCRdb designates TRBD2, a call that cannot be tested without DNA. In germline, CDR1 is LNHNV, CDR2 YYDKDF (reference sequence). The CDR3 spans 15 residues. This CDR3 is CASSRDGGGAREQYF.

The chain is built from TRBV20-1 and TRBJ2-7; TCRdb indicates TRBD1, and absent DNA this call remains unverified. CDR1 DFQATT and CDR2 SNEGSKA come from the germline V gene (reference sequence). This CDR3 is 13 amino acids long. The CDR3 spells CSAEGDRNYEQYF.

The chain has TRBV29-1 and TRBJ2-1; TCRdb's D call, TRBD2, is unchecked because there is no DNA. Germline CDR1 and CDR2: SQVTM and ANQGSEA. The CDR3 consists of 16 residues. CDR3 amino acids: CSVPGLAGPTYNEQFF.

The rearrangement uses TRBV5-1 and TRBJ2-7; TCRdb indicates TRBD1, and absent DNA this call remains unverified. Germline CDR1 SGHRS, CDR2 YFSETQ. The CDR3 runs 17 residues. The CDR3: CASSSSFGKRSLDEQYF.

This rearrangement joins TRBV3-1 to TRBJ2-5; TCRdb indicates TRBD1, and absent DNA this call remains unverified. CDR3 length: 15 amino acids. Germline lookup yields CDR1 LGHDT and CDR2 YNNKEL (reference sequence). CDR3 amino acids: CASSRGQGYSETQYF.

The rearrangement joins TRBV20-1 to TRBJ2-5; TCRdb designates TRBD2, a call that cannot be tested without DNA. CDR1 DFQATT and CDR2 SNEGSKA come from the germline V gene (reference sequence). This CDR3 has 19 amino acids. The CDR3 spells CSARAYPQTLAGPQETQYF.

This sequence joins TRBV7-3 and TRBJ2-5; TCRdb's D gene call, TRBD1, goes unchecked for lack of DNA. CDR1 is SGHTA and CDR2 is FQGTGA in the germline V gene. The length of the CDR3 is 13 residues. The CDR3 spells CASSQGAGETQYF.

The V call is TRBV7-9, the J call TRBJ1-4. Per germline, CDR1 SEHNR and CDR2 FQNEAQ (reference sequence). CDR3 length equals 15 residues. This chain's CDR3 is CASSLGVSDNEKLFF. Based on the CDR3 plus reference TRBV7-9 and TRBJ1-4, the full variable domain is DTGVSQNPRHKITKRGQNVTFRCDPISEHNRLYWYRQTLGQGPEFLTYFQNEAQLEKSRLLSDRFSAERPKGSFSTLEIQRTEQGDSAMYLCASSLGVSDNEKLFFGSGTQLSVL.

The J gene is TRBJ2-5, the V gene TRBV2; TCRdb gives TRBD2 as the D gene, but with no DNA this cannot be confirmed. Per the germline V gene, CDR1 is SNHLY and CDR2 is FYNNEI. The CDR3 is 15 residues long. The CDR3 sequence: CASSGLAGLQETQYF.

The chain uses TRBV27 and TRBJ1-1; TCRdb lists TRBD1, though no DNA is available to test this call. This CDR3 has 12 amino acids. Germline CDR1 reads MNHEY; CDR2 reads SMNVEV (reference sequence). CDR3 sequence reads: CASSFPGGEAFF.

This chain uses TRBV28 with TRBJ1-1. CDR1 is MDHEN and CDR2 is SYDVKM in the germline V gene. CDR3 length equals 15 residues. The CDR3 region is CASSFSLSGNTEAFF.

The rearrangement joins TRBV19 to TRBJ2-7; no DNA is available, so the TRBD1 call from TCRdb remains unchecked. Looked up from germline, CDR1 is LNHDA and CDR2 is SQIVND (reference sequence). This CDR3 contains 14 residues. The CDR3 loop reads CASSIDLEGNEQYF.

The chain recombines TRBV6-6 with TRBJ2-3; there is no DNA to check the TCRdb D call of TRBD1. CDR1 and CDR2 from the germline V gene are MNHNY and SVGAGI (reference sequence). The CDR3 is 18 residues long. CDR3 protein: CASSSGTMVSKSTDTQYF.

CDR3 loop: CASSLGQENYEQYF. The gene calls are TRBV7-9 and TRBJ2-7; lacking DNA, the TRBD1 call made by TCRdb goes unchecked. CDR1 is SEHNR, CDR2 FQNEAQ, per germline (reference sequence). There are 14 residues in the CDR3.

The chain recombines TRBV12-3 or TRBV12-4 with TRBJ2-1; without DNA, the TCRdb call of TRBD2 cannot be checked. CDR3 length: 19 amino acids. CDR3 protein: CASSLPLLAGGPMGNEQFF.

The V and J genes are TRBV7-3 and TRBJ1-3; lacking DNA, the TRBD1 call made by TCRdb goes unchecked. Germline V gene data show CDR1 as SGHTA and CDR2 as FQGTGA. The CDR3 is 14 amino acids. The CDR3 reads CASSRKTGGDTIYF.

The V and J genes are TRBV25-1 and TRBJ1-2. CDR1 is MGHDK and CDR2 is SYGVNS in the germline V gene. CDR3 length: 13 residues. CDR3 residues: CDSSATENYGYTF.

The chain carries TRBV5-8 and TRBJ2-1. Germline loops: CDR1 SGHTS, CDR2 YDEGEE. This CDR3 spans 15 amino acids. CDR3 sequence: CASSLSRSSYNEQFF.

The chain uses TRBV27 and TRBJ2-7; TCRdb's D call of TRBD2 is untestable without DNA. The CDR3 sequence is 15 residues long. The germline gives CDR1 MNHEY, CDR2 SMNVEV (reference sequence). The CDR3 loop is CASLEYGGPYGEQYF.

The chain is built from TRBV3-1 and TRBJ2-7. The germline CDR1 and CDR2 sequences are LGHDT and YNNKEL (reference sequence). The CDR3 covers 12 residues. CDR3 loop: CASSYSSYEQYF.

This rearrangement joins TRBV3-1 to TRBJ2-1; with no DNA, the TCRdb D assignment of TRBD2 cannot be verified. The CDR3 spans 18 residues. Germline CDR1 is LGHDT and CDR2 is YNNKEL (reference sequence). CDR3 loop: CASSQEVNLAGATFQQFF.

V is TRBV2 and J is TRBJ2-3. CDR3 length: 13 residues. Germline V gene lookup returns CDR1 SNHLY and CDR2 FYNNEI. CDR3 protein: CASSVTPGDTQYF.

The J gene is TRBJ2-3, the V gene TRBV29-1; TCRdb gives TRBD1 as the D gene, but with no DNA this cannot be confirmed. CDR1 and CDR2 (germline): SQVTM, ANQGSEA. The CDR3 extends over 16 amino acids. CDR3 amino acids: CSVGDLQRGTTDTQYF.